The clone carrying this TCR beta chain was picked up many times. Its antigen is unknown. The record originates from a study of post-analysis software for immune sequencing data. Study-level findings and limits: Compared with controls, patients had more of roughly 5 TRBV segments, including TRBV5-6, TRBV5-1 and TRBV20-1.

Unique molecular identifiers had been added to the TCR beta cDNA libraries. TCRdb fed the PCR reads into MiXCR, producing one record per CDR3 protein. The sample lists about 210,000 distinct CDR3 sequences, 25% to 35% occurring once. Trimming cost V 11 bases and J 3 bases, with 11 bases left between them. This CDR3 is 11 amino acids long. The germline gives CDR1 MDHEN, CDR2 SYDVKM. The gene calls are TRBV28 and TRBJ2-7, with D perhaps TRBD2 (6 bases). What was sequenced was blood. The clonotype was recovered from a girl aged 2 to 17 with multiple sclerosis. The CDR3 sequence is CAVLGGYEQYF. In nucleotides, the CDR3 is TGTGCCGTGCTCGGGGGCTACGAGCAGTACTTC. Together with reference TRBV28 and TRBJ2-7, the CDR3 gives the full variable domain: DVKVTQSSRYLVKRTGEKVFLECVQDMDHENMFWYRQDPGLGLRLIYFSYDVKMKEKGDIPEGYSVSREKKERFSLILESASTNQTSMYLCAVLGGYEQYFGPGTRLTVT.